Below, one TCR beta chain is given with its context. This CDR3 is 17 amino acids long. Germline assignment: CDR1 SGHTA and CDR2 FQGTGA. Deletions cut 5 bases from V and 5 bases from J, with 22 bases between. These data come from a study of chemoradiotherapy in HPV16-positive cancers. The data were produced by immunoSEQ multiplex PCR, yet TCRdb's version contains in-frame clones alone and is incomplete. Counted here are about 66,000 clones, about 88% occurring once; the ten biggest clones make up more than 3.5%. Samples were taken several times over chemoradiotherapy. This receptor was identified in a human donor with HPV-associated anogenital cancer. The input for sequencing was blood, taken from a patient who underwent chemoradiotherapy. V is TRBV7-3 and J is TRBJ2-1; tentative D call: TRBD1 (6 bases). For the CDR3, the DNA is TGTGCCAGCAGCCGTACCAGGGCAGGGGCTATCGACAATGAGCAGTTCTTC. Encoded protein: CASSRTRAGAIDNEQFF. The entire variable domain, with the rest obtained from reference TRBV7-3 and TRBJ2-1, is as follows: GAGVSQTPSNKVTEKGKYVELRCDPISGHTALYWYRQSLGQGPEFLIYFQGTGAADDSGLPNDRFFAVRPEGSVSTLKIQRTERGDSAVYLCASSRTRAGAIDNEQFFGPGTRLTVL.